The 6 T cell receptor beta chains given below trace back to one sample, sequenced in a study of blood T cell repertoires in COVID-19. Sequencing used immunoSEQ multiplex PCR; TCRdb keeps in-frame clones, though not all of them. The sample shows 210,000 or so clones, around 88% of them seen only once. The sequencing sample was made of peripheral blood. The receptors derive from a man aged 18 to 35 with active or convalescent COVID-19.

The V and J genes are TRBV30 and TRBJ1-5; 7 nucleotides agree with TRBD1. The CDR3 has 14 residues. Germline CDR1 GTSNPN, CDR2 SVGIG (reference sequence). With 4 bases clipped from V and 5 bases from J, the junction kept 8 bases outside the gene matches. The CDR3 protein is CAWTSGQRDQPQHF. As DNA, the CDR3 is TGTGCCTGGACCTCGGGACAGCGGGATCAGCCCCAGCATTTT. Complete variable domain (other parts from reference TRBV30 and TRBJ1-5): SQTIHQWPATLVQPVGSPLSLECTVEGTSNPNLYWYRQAAGRGLQLLFYSVGIGQISSEVPQNLSASRPQDRQFILSSKKLLLSDSGFYLCAWTSGQRDQPQHFGDGTRLSIL.

The CDR3, as DNA: TGTGCCAGCTCACCAGACAGGGAGCATGGCTACACCTTC. Translation: CASSPDREHGYTF. The chain uses TRBV18 and TRBJ1-2; 7 bases fit TRBD1. This CDR3 region has 13 residues. Germline-derived CDR1 and CDR2 are KGHSH and LQKENI. Trimming at V came to 2 bases and at J to 6 bases, leaving 3 bases not matched to a gene.

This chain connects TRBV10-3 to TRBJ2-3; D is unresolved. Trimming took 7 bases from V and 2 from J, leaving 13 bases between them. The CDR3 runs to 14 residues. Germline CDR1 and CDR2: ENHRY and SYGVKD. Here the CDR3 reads CAITTAPDTDTQYF. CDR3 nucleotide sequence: TGTGCCATCACTACAGCCCCTGACACAGATACGCAGTATTTT.

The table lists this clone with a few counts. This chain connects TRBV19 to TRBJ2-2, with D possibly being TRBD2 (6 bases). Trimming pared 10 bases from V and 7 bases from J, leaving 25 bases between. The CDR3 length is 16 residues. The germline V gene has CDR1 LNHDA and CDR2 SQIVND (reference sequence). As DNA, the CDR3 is TGTGCCACCGCCCCCTCGGGCGGGTGGGGGGTCGGGGAGCTGTTTTTT. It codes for CATAPSGGWGVGELFF.

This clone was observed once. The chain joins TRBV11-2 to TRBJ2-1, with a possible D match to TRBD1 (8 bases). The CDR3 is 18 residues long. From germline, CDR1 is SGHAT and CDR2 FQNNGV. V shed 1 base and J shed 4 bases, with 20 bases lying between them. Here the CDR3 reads CASSLVISGQGLYNEQFF. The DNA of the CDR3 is TGTGCCAGCAGCTTAGTTATTAGCGGACAGGGACTATACAATGAGCAGTTCTTC. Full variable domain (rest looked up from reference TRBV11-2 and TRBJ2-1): EAGVAQSPRYKIIEKRQSVAFWCNPISGHATLYWYQQILGQGPKLLIQFQNNGVVDDSQLPKDRFSAERLKGVDSTLKIQPAKLEDSAVYLCASSLVISGQGLYNEQFFGPGTRLTVL.

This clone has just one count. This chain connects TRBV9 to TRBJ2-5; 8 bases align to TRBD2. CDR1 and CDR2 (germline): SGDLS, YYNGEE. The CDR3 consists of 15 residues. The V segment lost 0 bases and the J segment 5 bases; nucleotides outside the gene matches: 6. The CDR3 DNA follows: TGTGCCAGCAGCGTAGCTCCGGGGGGGTTGGAGACCCAGTACTTC. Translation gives CASSVAPGGLETQYF.